This T cell receptor (beta chain) was identified during a study of post-analysis software for immune sequencing data. Study as a whole: The patients showed relapsing-remitting, secondary progressive and progressive-relapsing multiple sclerosis courses.

Included in the TCR beta cDNA libraries were unique molecular identifiers. Input amounts of about 0.85 to 11 million T cells were used. These gave 500,000 or so cDNA molecules, so each molecule approximated one T cell. TCRdb reprocessed the PCR reads via MiXCR and lists one record per CDR3 protein. The sample includes 350,000 to 500,000 distinct CDR3 sequences, roughly 38% seen only once; the top ten take 7.6%. Points from the study as a whole: Multiple sclerosis was associated with a significant reduction in normalized Chao1 diversity relative to controls. Same-batch preparations were strongly co-clustered by F measure. A handful of TRBV segments appeared more often in patients than in controls, and TRBV5-6, TRBV5-1 and TRBV20-1 were among these.

There are a few counts of this clonotype. Its specificity is not known. Trimming cost V 4 bases and J 1 base; bases outside gene matches: 7. This CDR3 is built from 16 residues. Germline CDR1 reads SGHDN; CDR2 reads FVKESK. Sequenced: blood. This TCR was recovered from a girl aged 2-10 years with multiple sclerosis. The chain combines TRBV14 with TRBJ2-3, with 8 bases that match TRBD2. The CDR3 DNA follows: TGTGCCAGCAGCCCCCTTCCGACTAGCGGCACAGATACGCAGTATTTT. It yields the protein CASSPLPTSGTDTQYF.